These 24 T cell receptor beta chains were sequenced from one sample in a study of blood T cell repertoires in COVID-19. Profiled with immunoSEQ multiplex PCR; TCRdb holds only in-frame clones, not every one. This table holds about 280,000 clones, roughly 90% found once. The sequencing sample was made of PBMCs or T cells enriched from blood (not recorded which). These receptors came from a woman aged 25 to 45 who had recovered from COVID-19.

The chain carries TRBV27 and TRBJ2-1, with TRBD2 identical over 8 bases. J was trimmed by 0 bases and V by 5 bases; bases with no gene match: 6. Germline CDR1 and CDR2: MNHEY and SMNVEV (reference sequence). CDR3 length: 16 residues. This chain's CDR3 is CASSPTSGSSYNEQFF. The CDR3 DNA follows: TGTGCCAGCAGTCCTACTAGCGGAAGCTCCTACAATGAGCAGTTCTTC.

The chain has TRBV7-2 and TRBJ2-3; D not certain. The CDR3 is made up of 14 amino acids. V was trimmed by 1 base and J by 6 bases, leaving 11 bases between them. The germline CDR1 and CDR2 sequences are SGHTA and FQGNSA. The CDR3 DNA reads as TGTGCCAGCAGCTTAGTTTCTAGATCCGATACGCAGTATTTT. Its translation is CASSLVSRSDTQYF. The complete variable domain, with remaining parts taken from reference TRBV7-2 and TRBJ2-3, reads GAGVSQSPSNKVTEKGKDVELRCDPISGHTALYWYRQSLGQGLEFLIYFQGNSAPDKSGLPSDRFSAERTGGSVSTLTIQRTQQEDSAVYLCASSLVSRSDTQYFGPGTRLTVL.

This chain links TRBV19 with TRBJ2-2, with a weak D call TRBD2 (7 bases). V was shortened by 7 bases and J by 5 bases, with 17 bases between the two germline ends. The CDR3 extends over 15 amino acids. Germline CDR1 LNHDA, CDR2 SQIVND (reference sequence). The CDR3 reads CASTYGGASTGELFF. The CDR3 bases are TGTGCCAGTACCTATGGGGGGGCGAGTACCGGGGAGCTGTTTTTT.

The chain combines TRBV11-3 with TRBJ1-2; D ambiguous. This CDR3 is 13 amino acids long. The germline V and J ends were trimmed by 5 bases and 8 bases, with 15 bases remaining between them. CDR1 SGHNT and CDR2 YENEEA come from the germline V gene. CDR3 residues: CASSPRGSGGYTF. CDR3 DNA: TGTGCCAGCAGCCCTCGGGGATCGGGGGGCTACACCTTC.

This sequence joins TRBV27 and TRBJ2-3; a weak D match, TRBD1 (7 bases). The CDR3 length is 15 residues. From germline, CDR1 is MNHEY and CDR2 SMNVEV (reference sequence). Trimming took off 10 bases at V and 3 bases at J, with 20 bases between the two ends. The CDR3 bases are TGTGCCACCAGACGCGGGGCAGGGGGGACAGATACGCAGTATTTT. Its translation is CATRRGAGGTDTQYF.

V gene TRBV6-6 combines with J gene TRBJ1-1, with D unclear. Germline loops: CDR1 MNHNY, CDR2 SVGAGI (reference sequence). The CDR3 contains 14 residues. The V and J ends lost 2 bases and 7 bases respectively, with 14 bases between them. The CDR3 coding sequence is TGTGCCAGCAGTTACCGGACGGGAGGTGGTGAAGCTTTCTTT. Translation: CASSYRTGGGEAFF.

About this clone: Other DNA sequences of this sample code for an identical CDR3. The chain has TRBV27 and TRBJ2-1; D unclear. Germline V gives CDR1 MNHEY, CDR2 SMNVEV (reference sequence). Deletions cut 0 bases from V and 3 bases from J, with 3 bases between. This CDR3 has 13 residues. CDR3 protein: CASSLSRYNEQFF. The CDR3 DNA is TGTGCCAGCAGTTTATCGCGCTACAATGAGCAGTTCTTC.

This clone has only one observation. The chain uses TRBV27 and TRBJ1-3, with TRBD1 as a possible D gene (6 bases). Germline V gene sequence: CDR1 MNHEY, CDR2 SMNVEV (reference sequence). The V end lost 4 bases, the J end lost 3 bases, and 10 bases lay between the germline ends. This CDR3 contains 14 residues. CDR3 nucleotide sequence: TGTGCCAGCAGTTCAGGGGTTGGTGGAAACACCATATATTTT. Amino acids: CASSSGVGGNTIYF.

A remark on this clone: Germline is not matched at one junction end, which may reflect a read error. The chain employs TRBV29-1 and TRBJ2-5; 9 positions agree with TRBD1. The CDR3 extends over 11 amino acids. The germline CDR1 and CDR2 sequences are SQVTM and ANQGSEA. DNA of the CDR3: TGCAGCATTGACAGGGGGGAGACCCAGTACTTC. It encodes CSIDRGETQYF.

The rearrangement links TRBV10-3 to TRBJ2-5; 7 bases agree with TRBD1. Looked up from germline, CDR1 is ENHRY and CDR2 is SYGVKD. J gave up 3 bases and V 3 bases, and 1 base lay outside the gene matches. The CDR3 consists of 13 residues. The DNA for the CDR3 is TGTGCCATCAGTGATGGACAGGAAGAGACCCAGTACTTC. Translating it yields CAISDGQEETQYF.

There are a few counts of this clone. J is TRBJ1-1 and V is TRBV5-1, with a tentative D call TRBD1 (5 bases). Trimming removed 3 bases at V and 3 bases at J, with 15 bases between. Germline CDR1 is SGHRS and CDR2 is YFSETQ. The CDR3 has 15 residues. The CDR3 region is CASSSVQGMDTEAFF. The CDR3 bases are TGCGCCAGCAGCTCCGTTCAGGGAATGGACACTGAAGCTTTCTTT.

J is TRBJ1-2 and V is TRBV5-4; 10 nucleotides match TRBD1. The CDR3 runs to 15 residues. The germline gives CDR1 SGHNT, CDR2 YYREEE (reference sequence). V shed 5 bases and J 2 bases; nucleotides not matched to a gene: 6. The CDR3 loop reads CASRGTGVVNYGYTF. The CDR3 bases are TGTGCCAGCAGGGGGACAGGGGTGGTAAACTATGGCTACACCTTC.

This chain uses TRBV19 with TRBJ2-1, with 9 nucleotides matching TRBD2. V was pared by 4 bases and J by 15 bases, with 13 bases of the junction left unmatched. This CDR3 is 14 amino acids long. CDR1 and CDR2 from the germline V gene are LNHDA and SQIVND (reference sequence). This chain's CDR3 is CASSSLAGTEGPFF. Here the CDR3 DNA reads TGTGCCAGTAGTAGCCTAGCGGGAACAGAAGGGCCGTTCTTC. Variable domain in full (rest from reference TRBV19 and TRBJ2-1): DGGITQSPKYLFRKEGQNVTLSCEQNLNHDAMYWYRQDPGQGLRLIYYSQIVNDFQKGDIAEGYSVSREKKESFPLTVTSAQKNPTAFYLCASSSLAGTEGPFFGPGTRLTVL.

Only a few counts were recorded for this clone. The chain links TRBV5-5 to TRBJ1-1; D call uncertain. This CDR3 is built from 14 residues. The ends were cut back, 0 bases at V and 4 bases at J, with 10 bases in the middle. The germline V gene encodes CDR1 SGHKS and CDR2 YYEKEE (reference sequence). This CDR3 is CASSLAGVGTEAFF. The CDR3 region has the DNA TGTGCCAGCAGCTTGGCCGGGGTGGGCACTGAAGCTTTCTTT.

The chain employs TRBV7-9 and TRBJ1-2; 7 nucleotides align to TRBD1. Trimming at V came to 1 base and at J to 2 bases, leaving 10 bases not matched to a gene. The CDR3 covers 17 residues. Germline loops: CDR1 SEHNR, CDR2 FQNEAQ (reference sequence). The DNA of the CDR3 is TGTGCCAGCAGCTTAGTGGTAGGGGGCGACAACAACTATGGCTACACCTTC. This translates into CASSLVVGGDNNYGYTF.

J is TRBJ2-4 and V is TRBV5-1, with TRBD1 as a possible D gene (6 bases). Per the germline V gene, CDR1 is SGHRS and CDR2 is YFSETQ. This CDR3 comprises 14 residues. Trimming took 1 base from V and 5 from J, leaving 10 bases between them. DNA for the CDR3: TGCGCCAGCAGCTTGAGGACAGCAGAAAACATTCAGTACTTC. It encodes CASSLRTAENIQYF. Filled out from reference TRBV5-1 and TRBJ2-4, the complete variable domain reads KAGVTQTPRYLIKTRGQQVTLSCSPISGHRSVSWYQQTPGQGLQFLFEYFSETQRNKGNFPGRFSGRQFSNSRSEMNVSTLELGDSALYLCASSLRTAENIQYFGAGTRLSVL.

CDR3 sequence: CASSASGGATQYF. The CDR3 DNA is TGTGCCAGCAGTGCGAGTGGGGGGGCGACCCAGTACTTC. The V gene is TRBV27, the J gene TRBJ2-5; TRBD2 is a possible D gene (7 bases). Between the trimmed V and J ends, which lost 5 bases and 7 bases, there was a span of 14 bases. Germline CDR1 reads MNHEY; CDR2 reads SMNVEV (reference sequence). There are 13 residues in the CDR3.

This clone turned up a few times. The chain links TRBV9 to TRBJ1-2; perhaps TRBD1 as D (6 bases). CDR1 is SGDLS, CDR2 YYNGEE, per germline. The CDR3 spans 14 residues. With 0 bases removed from V and 6 bases from J, the gap between germline ends came to 12 bases. The DNA of the CDR3 is TGTGCCAGCAGCGTAGACAGGGTGGGGGATGGCTACACCTTC. Amino acid sequence: CASSVDRVGDGYTF.

The chain recombines TRBV5-1 with TRBJ2-1; 14 bases agree with TRBD2. Trimming removed 0 bases from V and 4 bases from J; junction bases left unmatched: 6. Germline V gene sequence: CDR1 SGHRS, CDR2 YFSETQ. This CDR3 spans 18 amino acids. CDR3 bases: TGCGCCAGCAGCTTGGTTCCGGGACTAGCGGGGGCTTACAATGAGCAGTTCTTC. It is translated as CASSLVPGLAGAYNEQFF. The complete variable domain, with remaining parts taken from reference TRBV5-1 and TRBJ2-1, reads KAGVTQTPRYLIKTRGQQVTLSCSPISGHRSVSWYQQTPGQGLQFLFEYFSETQRNKGNFPGRFSGRQFSNSRSEMNVSTLELGDSALYLCASSLVPGLAGAYNEQFFGPGTRLTVL.

The gene calls are TRBV4-3 and TRBJ2-2, with 13 bases lining up with TRBD2. CDR3 length equals 17 residues. CDR1 and CDR2 from the germline V gene are LGHNA and YSLEER. With V trimmed by 4 bases and J by 8 bases, 10 bases remained unmatched. The CDR3 bases are TGCGCCAGCAGCCCCGGGACTAGCGGGGTTCGTAGGGGGGAGCTGTTTTTT. Translating gives CASSPGTSGVRRGELFF.

The chain is built from TRBV28 and TRBJ2-7; D is undetermined. Per germline, CDR1 MDHEN and CDR2 SYDVKM. The CDR3 has 15 residues. Trimming took 1 base from V and 2 from J, leaving 12 bases between them. The chain's CDR3 is CASSLLSSATYEQYF. Here the CDR3 DNA reads TGTGCCAGCAGTTTATTATCGAGTGCAACCTACGAGCAGTACTTC.

The CDR3 bases are TGTGCCAGCAGCCCGACTGCCAGCGGAGGGTTAGTTAGAAACTATGGCTACACCTTC. Translation: CASSPTASGGLVRNYGYTF. J is TRBJ1-2 and V is TRBV7-9; D not resolved. The V and J ends lost 5 bases and 2 bases respectively, with 27 bases between them. Germline V gene sequence: CDR1 SEHNR, CDR2 FQNEAQ (reference sequence). The CDR3 sequence is 19 residues long.

The chain has TRBV6-5 and TRBJ2-3; 8 positions match TRBD2. Germline lookup yields CDR1 MNHEY and CDR2 SVGAGI. V was pared by 2 bases and J by 4 bases, with 5 bases of the junction left unmatched. The length of the CDR3 is 15 residues. For the CDR3, the DNA is TGTGCCAGCAGTTACGTGGGACTAGTAGCAGATACGCAGTATTTT. Translation: CASSYVGLVADTQYF.

The gene calls are TRBV6-2 or TRBV6-3 and TRBJ1-1, with 7 bases matching TRBD1. V shed 5 bases and J 5 bases; nucleotides not matched to a gene: 8. CDR3 size: 14 residues. The germline CDR1 and CDR2 sequences are MNHEY and SVGEGT. In nucleotides, the CDR3 is TGTGCCAGCAGTCCAAGACAGGGTAGGACTGAAGCTTTCTTT. Protein sequence: CASSPRQGRTEAFF.